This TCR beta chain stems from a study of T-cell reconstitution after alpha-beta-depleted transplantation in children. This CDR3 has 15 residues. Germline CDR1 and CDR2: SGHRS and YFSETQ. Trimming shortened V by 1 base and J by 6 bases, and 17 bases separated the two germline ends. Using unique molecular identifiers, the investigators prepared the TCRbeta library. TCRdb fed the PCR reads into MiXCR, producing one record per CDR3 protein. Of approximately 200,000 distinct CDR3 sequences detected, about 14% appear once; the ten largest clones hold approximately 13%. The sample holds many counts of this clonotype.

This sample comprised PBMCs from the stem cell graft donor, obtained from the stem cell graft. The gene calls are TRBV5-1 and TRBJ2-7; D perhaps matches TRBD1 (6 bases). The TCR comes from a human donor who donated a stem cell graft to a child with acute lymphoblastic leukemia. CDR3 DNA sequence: TGCGCCAGCAGCTTGACAACAGGGAGCGTAGGCGAGCAGTACTTC. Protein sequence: CASSLTTGSVGEQYF.